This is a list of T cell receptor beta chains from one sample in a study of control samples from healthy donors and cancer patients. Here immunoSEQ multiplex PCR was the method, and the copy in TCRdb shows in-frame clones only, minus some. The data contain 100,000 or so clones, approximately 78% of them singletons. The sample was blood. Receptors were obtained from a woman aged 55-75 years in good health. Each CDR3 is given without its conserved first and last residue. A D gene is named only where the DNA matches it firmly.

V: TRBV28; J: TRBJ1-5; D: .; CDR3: ASRPQGYSNQPQH
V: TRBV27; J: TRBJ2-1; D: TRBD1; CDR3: ASRPSRQGIGNEQF
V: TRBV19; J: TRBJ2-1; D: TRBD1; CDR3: ASSSRTGVDEQF
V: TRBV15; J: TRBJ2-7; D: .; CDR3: ATSREIGKTYEQY
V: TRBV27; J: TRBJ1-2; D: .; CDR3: ASPTHDRGANGYT
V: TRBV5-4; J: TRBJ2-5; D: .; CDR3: ASSLIGAQETQY
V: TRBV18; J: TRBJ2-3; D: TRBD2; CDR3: ASSPRSASGDPTDTQY
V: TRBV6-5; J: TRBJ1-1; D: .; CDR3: ASSSTGNTEAF
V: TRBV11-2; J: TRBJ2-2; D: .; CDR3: ASSFWRTGELF
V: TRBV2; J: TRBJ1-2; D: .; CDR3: ASSEAGAFGYT
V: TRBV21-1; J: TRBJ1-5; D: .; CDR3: ASSKASGYSNQPQH
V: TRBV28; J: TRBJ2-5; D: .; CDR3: ASSRSQETQY
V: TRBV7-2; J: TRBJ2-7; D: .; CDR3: ASSPSLVYEQY
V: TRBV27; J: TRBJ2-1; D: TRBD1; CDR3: ASSFLGQGLKGNEQF
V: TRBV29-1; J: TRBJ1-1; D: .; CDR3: SVERSTNTEAF
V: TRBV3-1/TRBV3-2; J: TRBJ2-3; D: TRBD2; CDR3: ASSQGGGITDTQY
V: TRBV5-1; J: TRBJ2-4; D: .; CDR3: ASSWDGAKNIQY
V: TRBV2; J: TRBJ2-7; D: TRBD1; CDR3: ASSATGTSYEQY
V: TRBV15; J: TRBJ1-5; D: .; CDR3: ATSRDLVSNQPQH
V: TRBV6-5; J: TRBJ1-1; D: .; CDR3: ASTSWHRNTEAF
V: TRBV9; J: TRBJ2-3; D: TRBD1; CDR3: ASSADRGTDTQY
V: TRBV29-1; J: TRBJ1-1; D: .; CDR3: SVEDIGNTEAF
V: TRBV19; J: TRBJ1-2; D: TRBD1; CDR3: ASSVITGTDYGYT